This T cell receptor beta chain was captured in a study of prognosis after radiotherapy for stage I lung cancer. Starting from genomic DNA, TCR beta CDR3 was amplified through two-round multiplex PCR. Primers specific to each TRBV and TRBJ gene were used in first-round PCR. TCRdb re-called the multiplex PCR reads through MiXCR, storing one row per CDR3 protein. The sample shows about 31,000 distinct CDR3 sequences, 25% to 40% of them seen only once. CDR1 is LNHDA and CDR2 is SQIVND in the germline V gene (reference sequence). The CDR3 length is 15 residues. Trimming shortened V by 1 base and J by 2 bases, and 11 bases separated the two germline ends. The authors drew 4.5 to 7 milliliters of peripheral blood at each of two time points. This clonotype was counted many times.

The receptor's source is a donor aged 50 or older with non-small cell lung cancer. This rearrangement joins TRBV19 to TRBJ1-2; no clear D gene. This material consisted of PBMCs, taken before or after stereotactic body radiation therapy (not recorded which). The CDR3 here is CASSIGRDLNYGYTF. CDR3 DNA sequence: TGTGCCAGTAGTATAGGGAGGGATTTAAACTATGGCTACACCTTC.